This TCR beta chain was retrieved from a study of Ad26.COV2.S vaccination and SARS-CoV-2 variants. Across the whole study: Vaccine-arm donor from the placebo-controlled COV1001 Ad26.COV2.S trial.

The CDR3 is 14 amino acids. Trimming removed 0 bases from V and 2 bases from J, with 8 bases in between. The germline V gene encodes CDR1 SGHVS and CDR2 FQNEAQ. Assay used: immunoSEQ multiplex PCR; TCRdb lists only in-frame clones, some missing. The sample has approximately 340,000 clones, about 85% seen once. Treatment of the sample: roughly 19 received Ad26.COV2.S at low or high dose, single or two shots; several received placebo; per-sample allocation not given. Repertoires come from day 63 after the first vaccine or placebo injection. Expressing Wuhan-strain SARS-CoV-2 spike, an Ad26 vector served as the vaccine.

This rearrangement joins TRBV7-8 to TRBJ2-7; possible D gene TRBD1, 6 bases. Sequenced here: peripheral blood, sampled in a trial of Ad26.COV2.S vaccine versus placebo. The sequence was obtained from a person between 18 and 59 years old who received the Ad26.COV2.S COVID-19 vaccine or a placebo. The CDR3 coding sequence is TGTGCCAGCAGCTTAGCGGACAGCACCTACGAGCAGTACTTC. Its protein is CASSLADSTYEQYF.